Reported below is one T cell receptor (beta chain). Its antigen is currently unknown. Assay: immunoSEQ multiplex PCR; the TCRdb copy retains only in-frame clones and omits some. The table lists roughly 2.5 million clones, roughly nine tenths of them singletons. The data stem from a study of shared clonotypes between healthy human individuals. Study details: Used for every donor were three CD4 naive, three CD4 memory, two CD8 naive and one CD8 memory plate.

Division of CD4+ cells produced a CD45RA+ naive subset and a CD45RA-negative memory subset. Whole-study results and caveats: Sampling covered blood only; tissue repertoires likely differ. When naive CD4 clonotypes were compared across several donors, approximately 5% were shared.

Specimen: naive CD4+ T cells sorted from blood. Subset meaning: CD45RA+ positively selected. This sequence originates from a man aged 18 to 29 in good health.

In DNA, the CDR3 is TGTGCCAGCAGCTTAGGGCAGCTCCTTAGCACAGATACGCAGTATTTT. This encodes CASSLGQLLSTDTQYF. The chain has TRBV7-2 and TRBJ2-3; unclear D gene. Germline CDR1 SGHTA, CDR2 FQGNSA. The V gene lost 1 base and the J gene lost 0 bases, with 11 bases spanning the gap. The CDR3 sequence is 16 residues long.